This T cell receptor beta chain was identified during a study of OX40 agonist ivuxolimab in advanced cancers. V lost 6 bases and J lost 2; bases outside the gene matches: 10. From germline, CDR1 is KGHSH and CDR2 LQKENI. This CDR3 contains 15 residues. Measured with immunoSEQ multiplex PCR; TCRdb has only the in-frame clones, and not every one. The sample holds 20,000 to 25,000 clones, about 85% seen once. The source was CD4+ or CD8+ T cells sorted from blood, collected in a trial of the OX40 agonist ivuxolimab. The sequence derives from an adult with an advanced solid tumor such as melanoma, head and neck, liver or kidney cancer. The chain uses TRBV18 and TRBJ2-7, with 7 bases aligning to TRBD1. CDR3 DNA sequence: TGTGCCAGCTCGAGGGAAGGGACAGAAACCTACGAGCAGTACTTC. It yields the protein CASSREGTETYEQYF.